Listed here is a single TCR beta chain. The table lists this clonotype with many counts. It lacks a known antigen. The sample holds no much larger clone one base away, and base qualities are not on file. A case-control design nested within a healthcare worker cohort in London, UK, was used, with weekly nasopharyngeal swab PCR tests and blood sampling performed. Healthcare workers were recruited during the week of the UK lockdown, between 23 and 31 March 2020, and followed weekly for up to roughly 15 weeks. Spanning cysteine to phenylalanine, the CDR3 consists of 12 amino acids. The only DNA kept is the CDR3, 36 bases in frame from the first base. The germline V gene specifies SQVTM as CDR1 and ANQGSEA as CDR2. Library method: 5' RACE. Instrument on record: NextSeq 500. In the TCR library protocol, unique molecular identifiers were attached to individual cDNA molecules to correct for PCR bias and sequencing error. Sequencing covered both TCR alpha and beta chains, and within each sample the abundances of alpha and beta sequences were tightly co-correlated. The study's own analysis went as follows. Decombinator V4 was used to annotate TCR sequences for V gene, J gene and CDR3. TCRs were defined as expanded if a significant change between any two time points was detected under a Poisson model with p below 0.0001. TCR abundances were normalised to the total number of TCRs sequenced per sample and were expressed as counts per million. TRAV1-2 paired with TRAJ12, TRAJ20 or TRAJ33 defined MAIT TCRs, while TRAV10 paired with TRAJ18 defined iNKT TCRs. VDJdb, accessed 1 November 2021, was searched for CMV, EBV and SARS-CoV-2 annotated TCRs, with TCRs annotated for multiple antigens excluded. Starting from the raw public reads, TCRdb applied fastp trimming at Q25, assembled clones with MiXCR and retained in-frame beta chains. One record per CDR3 amino acid sequence lists the most common genes and DNA. It is TCRdb's table, rather than the study itself, that gives the V and J calls and clone size. This sample is represented by some 21,000 distinct CDR3 sequences; about 4% of them were singletons. Approximately 7.2% of the sample goes to the ten largest clones.

These data come from a study of early T cells in non-severe SARS-CoV-2 infection (dated by TCRdb to 2020 to 2023). About the investigation overall: Because TCR sequencing relied on bulk RNA taken from unsorted whole blood, pairing of alpha and beta chains was not possible.

Study-level results and caveats: VDJdb matching was skewed toward anti-spike CD8 responses, so virus-specific expansions were likely underestimated and private and CD4 specificities were missed.

The sequence joins TRBV29-1 to TRBJ1-4, with a tentative D gene TRBD1 over 5 matching bases. The TCR sequence derives from an adult who was a healthcare worker with PCR-confirmed SARS-CoV-2 infection or an uninfected control (not recorded which). Sequenced sample: whole blood. The CDR3 region: CGVGATNEKLFF. In nucleotides, the sequence is TGCGGAGTGGGGGCAACTAATGAAAAACTGTTTTTT.